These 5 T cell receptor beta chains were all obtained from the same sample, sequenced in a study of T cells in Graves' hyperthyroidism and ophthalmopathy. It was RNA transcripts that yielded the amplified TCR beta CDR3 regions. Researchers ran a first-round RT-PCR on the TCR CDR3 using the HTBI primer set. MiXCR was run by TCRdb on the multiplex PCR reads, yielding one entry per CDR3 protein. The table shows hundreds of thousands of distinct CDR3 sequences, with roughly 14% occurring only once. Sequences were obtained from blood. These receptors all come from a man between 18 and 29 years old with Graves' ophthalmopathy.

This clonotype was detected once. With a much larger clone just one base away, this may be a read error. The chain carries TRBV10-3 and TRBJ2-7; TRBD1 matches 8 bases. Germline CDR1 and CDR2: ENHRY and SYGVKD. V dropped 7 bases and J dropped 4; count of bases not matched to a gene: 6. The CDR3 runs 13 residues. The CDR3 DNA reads TGTGCCATCACCGGACAGGGCTCTTACGAGCAGTACTTC. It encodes CAITGQGSYEQYF.

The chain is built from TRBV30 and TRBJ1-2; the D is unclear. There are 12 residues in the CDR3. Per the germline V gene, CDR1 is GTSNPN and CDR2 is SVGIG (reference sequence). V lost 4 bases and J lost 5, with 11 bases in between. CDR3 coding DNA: TGTGCCTGGAAACTGACTGGGTATGGCTACACCTTC. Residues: CAWKLTGYGYTF.

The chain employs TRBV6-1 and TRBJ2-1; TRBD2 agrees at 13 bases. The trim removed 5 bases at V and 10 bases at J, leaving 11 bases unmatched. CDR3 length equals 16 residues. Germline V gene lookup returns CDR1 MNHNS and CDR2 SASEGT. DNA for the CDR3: TGTGCCAGCAGTCACATACTAGCGGGAGGGCCAGGGGAGCAGTTCTTC. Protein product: CASSHILAGGPGEQFF.

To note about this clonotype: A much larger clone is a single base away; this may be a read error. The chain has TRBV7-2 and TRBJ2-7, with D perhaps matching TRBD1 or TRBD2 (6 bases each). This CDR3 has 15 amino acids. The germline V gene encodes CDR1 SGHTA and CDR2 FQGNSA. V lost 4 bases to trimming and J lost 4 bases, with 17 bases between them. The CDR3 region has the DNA TGTGCCAGCAGCTCCTTAGGGGGAGGCGAGTACGAGCAGTACTTC. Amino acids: CASSSLGGGEYEQYF.

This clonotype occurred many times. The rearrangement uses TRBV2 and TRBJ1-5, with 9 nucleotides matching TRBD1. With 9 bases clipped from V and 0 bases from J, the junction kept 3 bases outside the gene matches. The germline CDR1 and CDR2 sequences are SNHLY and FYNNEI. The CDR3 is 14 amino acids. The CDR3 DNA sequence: TGTGCCAGTAGGGACAGGGTTAGCAATCAGCCCCAGCATTTT. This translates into CASRDRVSNQPQHF.